The source of this T cell receptor beta chain is a study of beta chain features in type 1 diabetes. Study overall: Similarity in age, gender and cell yields was seen between patients and healthy donors.

Germline V lookup: CDR1 SGHTA, CDR2 FQGNSA. The V gene end was trimmed by 2 bases and the J gene end by 6 bases; junction bases not matched to a gene: 6. The CDR3 runs to 15 residues. Since all of the isolated RNA was reverse transcribed, expressed TCRB transcripts were what got sequenced. TCRdb keeps only in-frame clones here, not all; method: immunoSEQ multiplex PCR. In the table there are about 6,000 clones, about four fifths of which are singletons. Notes on the study in general: PCR may have favored shorter templates equally in patients and controls.

Concerning this clone: Its antigen is undetermined.

The chain has TRBV7-2 and TRBJ2-3, with TRBD2 matching over 9 bases. The clonotype originates from a man between 18 and 29 years old in good health. What was sequenced was Tregs from blood. The CDR3 DNA follows: TGTGCCAGCAGCTTATCGGGGACTAGCAGGGATACGCAGTATTTT. Protein product: CASSLSGTSRDTQYF.